The entry that follows covers one TCR beta chain sequence. This sample was included in a study of response to subunit inactivated influenza vaccine. The length of the CDR3 is 14 residues. Germline CDR1 SGHAT, CDR2 FQDESV (reference sequence). V dropped 7 bases and J dropped 0; count of bases not matched to a gene: 3. TCRdb ran MiXCR on the RT-PCR reads and lists one entry per CDR3 protein. The profile shows more than 400,000 distinct CDR3 sequences, under 8.5% of them singletons. This TCR derives from a man between 50 and 70 years old who received an inactivated influenza vaccine. Source: PBMCs from blood, taken approximately 25 months after vaccination. The chain employs TRBV11-1 and TRBJ2-1; TRBD1 matches at 7 bases. The chain's CDR3 is CASTDRTSYNEQFF. CDR3 bases: TGTGCCAGCACGGACAGGACCTCCTACAATGAGCAGTTCTTC.